This TCR beta chain was sequenced for a study of blood T cell repertoires in COVID-19. Libraries were prepared by immunoSEQ multiplex PCR; TCRdb keeps only in-frame clonotypes and omits some of them. The table records about 310,000 clones, around 87% of them present only once. Per germline, CDR1 LNHDA and CDR2 SQIVND (reference sequence). V shed 6 bases, J shed 11 bases, and the junction held 9 bases outside the gene matches. This CDR3 comprises 12 residues. This receptor was obtained from a man between 45 and 60 years old with active or convalescent COVID-19. The V gene is TRBV19, the J gene TRBJ1-1; the match to TRBD1 covers 7 bases. The sequenced sample consisted of peripheral blood. This CDR3 reads CASSILDRDAFF. The CDR3 region has the DNA TGTGCCAGTAGCATTCTCGACAGGGACGCTTTCTTT.